The 9 T cell receptor beta chains below all came from one sample that was sequenced in a study of blood T cell repertoires in COVID-19. Libraries were prepared by immunoSEQ multiplex PCR; TCRdb keeps only in-frame clonotypes and omits some of them. In the table there are tens of thousands of clones, 75% to 90% of which are singletons. Sequencing was done on a sample of peripheral blood. The source of these receptors is an older woman with active COVID-19.

The chain uses TRBV7-3 and TRBJ2-3; 7 bases are shared with TRBD2. Trimming cost V 4 bases and J 6 bases; bases outside gene matches: 7. There are 14 residues in the CDR3. The germline V gene encodes CDR1 SGHTA and CDR2 FQGTGA. CDR3 bases: TGTGCCAGCAGCTCCCTCGGGGGAGGGGATACGCAGTATTTT. It yields the protein CASSSLGGGDTQYF.

This chain uses TRBV3-1 (or the pseudogene TRBV3-2) with TRBJ1-1; 9 nucleotides align to TRBD1. V lost 4 bases and J lost 2; bases outside the gene matches: 11. The V gene's germline CDR1 is LGHDT and CDR2 YNNKEL (reference sequence). The CDR3 runs to 17 residues. The CDR3 protein is CASSPRDRAVRNTEAFF. Here the CDR3 DNA reads TGTGCCAGCAGCCCTCGGGACAGGGCGGTTCGAAACACTGAAGCTTTCTTT.

The chain links TRBV7-2 to TRBJ1-4; D is unclear. V was trimmed by 5 bases and J by 0 bases, leaving 10 bases between them. Germline CDR1 SGHTA, CDR2 FQGNSA. The CDR3 is 15 amino acids. CDR3: CASSPQVATNEKLFF. As DNA, the CDR3 is TGTGCCAGCAGCCCCCAGGTGGCAACTAATGAAAAACTGTTTTTT.

This sequence joins TRBV25-1 and TRBJ2-2; 7 nucleotides align to TRBD1. After removal of 6 bases from V and 0 bases from J, the junction contained 1 base not matched to a gene. Germline V gene lookup returns CDR1 MGHDK and CDR2 SYGVNS. This CDR3 has 14 residues. This chain's CDR3 is CASRTGTNTGELFF. The CDR3, as DNA: TGTGCCAGCAGGACAGGGACGAACACCGGGGAGCTGTTTTTT.

This chain uses TRBV15 with TRBJ2-7; no reliable D call. This CDR3 has 12 amino acids. The V gene lost 3 bases and the J gene lost 6 bases, with 9 bases spanning the gap. Per germline, CDR1 LNHNV and CDR2 YYDKDF (reference sequence). CDR3 sequence reads: CATSSEVGEQYF. Here the CDR3 DNA reads TGTGCCACCAGCAGTGAGGTGGGCGAGCAGTACTTC.

The CDR3 protein is CASSLGGGHTNYEQYF. In nucleotides, the CDR3 is TGTGCCAGCAGCCTGGGGGGGGGACACACCAACTACGAGCAGTACTTC. The chain joins TRBV5-4 to TRBJ2-7; TRBD2 is a possible D gene (7 bases). V dropped 4 bases and J dropped 3 bases, with 20 bases sitting between them. The CDR3 covers 16 residues. Germline CDR1 SGHNT, CDR2 YYREEE (reference sequence).

V usage is TRBV11-3 and J usage is TRBJ2-5; no definite D call. This CDR3 is built from 13 residues. Germline CDR1 is SGHNT and CDR2 is YENEEA. V was trimmed by 1 base and J by 5 bases, leaving 8 bases between them. The CDR3 region has the DNA TGTGCCAGCAGCTTAGGGCAAGCGGAGACCCAGTACTTC. This encodes CASSLGQAETQYF.

This clone occurred once. The chain employs TRBV7-8 and TRBJ2-7, with D unresolved. CDR1 and CDR2 (germline): SGHVS, FQNEAQ. The CDR3 runs to 13 residues. The V end was cut by 2 bases, the J end by 2 bases, with 7 bases between. As DNA, the CDR3 is TGTGCCAGCAGCTTATCACAAGCCTACGAGCAGTACTTC. Encoded protein: CASSLSQAYEQYF.

The chain combines TRBV2 with TRBJ2-4; D remains unclear. Looked up from germline, CDR1 is SNHLY and CDR2 is FYNNEI. V was clipped by 2 bases and J by 5 bases, with 7 bases between them. The CDR3 spans 13 residues. The CDR3 protein is CASSESNQNIQYF. The CDR3 DNA is TGTGCCAGCAGTGAAAGCAACCAAAACATTCAGTACTTC.